This T cell receptor beta chain is from a study of T-cell memory formation after mild COVID-19. Overall study findings and caveats: Mostly located in CM and EM were contracting CD4+ clones, with contracting CD8+ clones located in EMRA. Clones contracting day 15 to 85 were balanced CD4/CD8; later expanders leaned CD4+.

V gave up 5 bases and J gave up 8 bases, with 7 bases separating them. The CDR3 consists of 11 residues. On this clonotype: Its target is unknown.

MiXCR, run by TCRdb on the 5' RACE reads, gives a single entry per CDR3 protein. The sample lists nearly 110,000 distinct CDR3 sequences; 15% to 20% were seen once. The sequence derives from an adult woman who had mild COVID-19 (a few samples of this study predate the infection). Cell type and time point are not known. Specimen: PBMCs or a T cell subset sorted from them (not recorded which). The chain recombines TRBV12-3 or TRBV12-4 with TRBJ2-1; D call uncertain. The CDR3 spells CASSVNDEQFF. As DNA, the CDR3 is TGTGCCAGCAGTGTAAACGATGAGCAGTTCTTC.